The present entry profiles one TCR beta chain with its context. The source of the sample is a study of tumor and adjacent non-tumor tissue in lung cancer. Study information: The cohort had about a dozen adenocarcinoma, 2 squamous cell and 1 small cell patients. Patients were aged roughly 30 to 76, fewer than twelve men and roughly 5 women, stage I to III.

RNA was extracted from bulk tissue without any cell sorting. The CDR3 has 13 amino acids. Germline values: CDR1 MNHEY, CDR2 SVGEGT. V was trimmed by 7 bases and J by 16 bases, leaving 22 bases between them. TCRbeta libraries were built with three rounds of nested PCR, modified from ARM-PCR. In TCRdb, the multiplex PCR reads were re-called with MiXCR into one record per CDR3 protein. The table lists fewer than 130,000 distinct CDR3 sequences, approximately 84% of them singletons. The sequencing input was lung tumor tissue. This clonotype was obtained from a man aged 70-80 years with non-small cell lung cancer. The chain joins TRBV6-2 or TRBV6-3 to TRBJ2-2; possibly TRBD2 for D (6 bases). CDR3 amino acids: CASKAWTTEDQFF. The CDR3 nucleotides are TGTGCCAGCAAAGCTTGGACTACGGAGGACCAGTTTTTT.